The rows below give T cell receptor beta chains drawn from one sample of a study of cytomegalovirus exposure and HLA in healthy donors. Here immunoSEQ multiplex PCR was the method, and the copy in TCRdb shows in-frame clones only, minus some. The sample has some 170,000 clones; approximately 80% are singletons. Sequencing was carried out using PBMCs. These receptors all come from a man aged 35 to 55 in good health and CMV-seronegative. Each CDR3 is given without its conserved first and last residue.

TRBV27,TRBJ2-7,ASSWKQGSGYEQY
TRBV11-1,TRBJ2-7,ASSLGKGTGAYEQY
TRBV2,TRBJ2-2,ASSGGSDTGELF
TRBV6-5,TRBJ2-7,ASRTQGAGEQY
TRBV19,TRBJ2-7,ASSNRGAGHEQY
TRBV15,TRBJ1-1,ATRLDRGTEAF
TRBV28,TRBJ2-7,ASSLWGSGRSYEQY
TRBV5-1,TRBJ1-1,ASSVGPTGSNTEAF
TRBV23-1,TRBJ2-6,ASTQIPNRSFSGANVLT
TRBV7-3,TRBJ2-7,ASSQKTGNYEQY
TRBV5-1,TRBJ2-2,ASSFSGQGYTGELF
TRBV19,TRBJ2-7,ASSFRGGLSYEQY
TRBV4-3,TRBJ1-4,ASSQFLQGATTNEKLF
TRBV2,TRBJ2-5,ASRSEQY
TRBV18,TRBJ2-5,ASSLWDREEETQY
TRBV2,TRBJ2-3,ASSDLTHTDTQY
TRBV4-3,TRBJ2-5,ASSQDISRGGVETQY
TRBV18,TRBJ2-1,ASSPWSGGTYNEQF
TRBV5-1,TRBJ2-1,ASSYGGQAGNEQF
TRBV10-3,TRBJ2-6,AISESRSRANVLT
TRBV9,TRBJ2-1,ASSVYYNEQF
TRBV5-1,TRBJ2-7,ASSLMGLGTGVPYEQY
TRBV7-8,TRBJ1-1,ASSQAGLQGRNEAF
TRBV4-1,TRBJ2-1,ASSQDLTSGAGEQF
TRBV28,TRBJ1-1,ASRDAGTPNTEAF
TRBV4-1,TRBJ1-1,ASSQAAGANTEAF
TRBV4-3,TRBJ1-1,ASSPGQRTEAF
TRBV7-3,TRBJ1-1,ASSSRTGRWNTEAF
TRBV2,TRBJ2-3,ASKKGGPGLARDTQY
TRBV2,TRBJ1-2,ASGSSRVRDGYT
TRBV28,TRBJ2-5,ASSPPGVGTQY
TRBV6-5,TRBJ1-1,ASSYWGQSNTEAF
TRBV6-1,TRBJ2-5,ASSLAGTYQETQY
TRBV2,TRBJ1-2,ASSERGSGGQVGYT
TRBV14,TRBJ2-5,ASSQGLRLGQGIYQETQY
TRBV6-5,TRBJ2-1,ASSYSYGDNEQF
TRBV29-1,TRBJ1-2,SVGHYGLGYT
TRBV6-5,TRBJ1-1,AARGMGMNTEAF
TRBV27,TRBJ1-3,ASRGTGSSGNTIY
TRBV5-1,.,ASSLGGEQY
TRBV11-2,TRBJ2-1,ASSLGGGPDEQF
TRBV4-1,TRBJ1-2,ASSSEARGYGYT
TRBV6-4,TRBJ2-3,ASSDSGRGDTDTQY